This TCR beta chain was captured by sequencing in a study of shared clonotypes between healthy human individuals. Study-level findings and limits: In general, naive subsets displayed greater estimated richness than memory subsets did.

The CDR3 has 12 residues. The V end lost 4 bases, the J end lost 3 bases, and 6 bases lay between the germline ends. Germline CDR1 is ENHRY and CDR2 is SYGVKD. Naive-designated CD8 cells lacked CD45RO, were positively enriched for CCR7, and omitted terminally differentiated effector memory CD45RA+ cells. Points on this clone: Its specificity is unknown.

The assay was immunoSEQ multiplex PCR, and TCRdb's table has in-frame clones only and misses some. The table lists about 600,000 clones, 95% to 96% of them singletons. The sample comprised naive CD8+ T cells sorted from blood. The chain joins TRBV10-3 to TRBJ2-5; D call uncertain. This sequence originates from a woman in her 30s in good health. This CDR3 is CAISGYKETQYF. CDR3 DNA sequence: TGTGCCATCAGTGGTTATAAAGAGACCCAGTACTTC.